A selection of T cell receptor beta chains follows, all from one sample in a study of identical twins. TCRdb independently ran MiXCR on the 5' RACE reads; one entry per CDR3 protein. Here the sample spans 1.5 million to 2 million distinct CDR3 sequences, about 32% being singletons. The sample comprised cord blood. The source is a newborn girl in good health. The CDR3 runs from the conserved cysteine through the conserved F or W. The D gene is left open where the match is weak. Only part of the rows carry a size: once, few, many, or a class if the clone is expanded.

TRBV7-2	-	few	TRBJ2-3	CASSLVGTANTDTQYF	TGTGCCAGCAGCTTAGTGGGGACGGCCAACACAGATACGCAGTATTTT
TRBV24-1	-	many	TRBJ2-1	CATSDPAGGGPSFRDEQFF	TGTGCCACCAGTGATCCTGCTGGCGGTGGGCCTAGTTTTCGCGATGAGCAGTTCTTC
TRBV9	-	once	TRBJ1-2	CASSASGEYGYTF	TGTGCCAGCAGCGCATCAGGGGAATATGGCTACACCTTC
TRBV5-5	-	few	TRBJ2-7	CASSLGDMSYEQYF	TGTGCCAGCAGCTTAGGCGACATGTCCTACGAGCAGTACTTC
TRBV4-1	-	few	TRBJ2-3	CASSQDRELTSTDTQYF	TGCGCCAGCAGCCAAGATAGGGAACTCACCAGCACAGATACGCAGTATTTT
TRBV2	TRBD2	few	TRBJ2-5	CASSERGLAGGETQYF	TGTGCCAGCAGTGAGAGAGGACTAGCGGGAGGGGAGACCCAGTACTTC
TRBV11-2	-	-	TRBJ2-1	CASSLESLATNSRYNEQFF	TGTGCCAGCAGCTTAGAGAGCCTAGCGACAAACTCCCGCTACAATGAGCAGTTCTTC
TRBV12-3/TRBV12-4	TRBD1	-	TRBJ1-6	CASAGGTPYNSPLHF	TGTGCCAGCGCAGGGGGCACGCCCTATAATTCACCCCTCCACTTT
TRBV5-4	-	-	TRBJ1-4	CASSHDGATNEKLFF	TGTGCCAGCAGCCACGACGGGGCAACTAATGAAAAACTGTTTTTT
TRBV6-1	-	-	TRBJ2-5	CASSVLGPSQETQYF	TGTGCCAGCAGTGTCTTGGGGCCGAGCCAAGAGACCCAGTACTTC
TRBV28	TRBD1	few	TRBJ1-2	CASSSGQGGTYGYTF	TGCGCCAGCAGCTCCGGACAGGGGGGCACCTATGGCTACACCTTC
TRBV9	-	-	TRBJ2-1	CASSVEQGRHNEQFF	TGTGCCAGCAGCGTAGAGCAGGGAAGGCACAATGAGCAGTTCTTC
TRBV11-2	-	once	TRBJ2-1	CASSLVNEQLF	TGTGCCAGCAGCTTAGTGAATGAGCAGCTCTTC
TRBV20-1	-	-	TRBJ2-1	CSARALAGQVNEQFF	TGCAGTGCTAGAGCTTTGGCTGGGCAGGTCAATGAGCAGTTCTTC
TRBV20-1	-	-	TRBJ2-1	CSARGQSYSYNEQFF	TGCAGTGCTAGAGGACAGTCTTACTCCTACAATGAGCAGTTCTTC
TRBV20-1	TRBD1	few	TRBJ1-2	CSATGQNGYTF	TGCAGTGCTACGGGACAGAATGGCTACACCTTC
TRBV10-1	TRBD1	-	TRBJ1-1	CASSHLTGAGTEAFF	TGCGCCAGCAGCCACTTGACAGGGGCGGGCACTGAAGCTTTCTTT
TRBV6-1	-	few	TRBJ2-7	CAVGRTGVYNEQYF	TGTGCCGTGGGTCGAACCGGGGTTTACAATGAGCAGTACTTC
TRBV28	TRBD1	-	TRBJ2-5	CASSFEGQVQETQYF	TGTGCCAGCAGTTTTGAGGGACAGGTTCAAGAGACCCAGTACTTC
TRBV7-9	TRBD2	-	TRBJ2-1	CASSLIAGVGHFEQFF	TGTGCCAGCAGCTTAATAGCGGGAGTGGGGCATTTTGAGCAGTTCTTC
TRBV4-1	-	once	TRBJ2-2	CASSQAHRDTENTGELFF	TGCGCCAGCAGCCAAGCCCACCGGGACACCGAGAACACCGGGGAGCTGTTTTTT
TRBV10-3	-	-	TRBJ1-1	CAISGHGETEAFF	TGTGCCATCAGTGGACACGGGGAGACTGAAGCTTTCTTT
TRBV6-6	TRBD2	-	TRBJ2-7	CASSFPRGGFPYEQYF	TGTGCCAGCAGTTTCCCTCGGGGAGGGTTTCCCTACGAGCAGTACTTC
TRBV29-1	-	few	TRBJ1-2	CSVDGGFNYGYTF	TGCAGCGTTGACGGGGGGTTTAACTATGGCTACACCTTC
TRBV5-1	TRBD2	few	TRBJ2-3	CASSSWTRAEDTQYF	TGCGCCAGCAGCTCATGGACTAGGGCTGAAGATACGCAGTATTTT
TRBV7-2	-	few	TRBJ1-1	CASSPGWVSTEAFF	TGTGCCAGCAGCCCAGGTTGGGTAAGCACTGAAGCTTTCTTT
TRBV28	-	many	TRBJ2-7	CASSLVDEQYF	TGTGCCAGCAGCTTAGTAGACGAGCAGTACTTC
TRBV20-1	-	few	TRBJ1-5	CSVWRSNQPQHF	TGCAGTGTTTGGAGGAGCAATCAGCCCCAGCATTTT
TRBV7-9	-	once	TRBJ1-4	CAGSLLASNEKLFF	TGTGCCGGCAGCTTACTAGCCAGTAATGAAAAACTGTTTTTT
TRBV15	-	-	TRBJ2-7	CATSRGNFRSGISSYEQYF	TGTGCCACCAGCAGAGGGAACTTTCGTAGCGGCATTAGCTCCTACGAGCAGTACTTC
TRBV28	TRBD1	-	TRBJ2-7	CASSSHDRGHEQYF	TGTGCCAGCAGTTCCCACGACAGGGGCCACGAGCAGTACTTC
TRBV20-1	-	-	TRBJ2-7	CSATGADSYEQYF	TGCAGTGCTACAGGGGCGGATTCCTACGAGCAGTACTTC
TRBV28	-	few	TRBJ1-1	CASSFDSPEAFF	TGTGCCAGCAGTTTTGACAGCCCTGAAGCTTTCTTT
TRBV6-6	-	once	TRBJ2-1	CASRSLNNEQFF	TGTGCCAGCAGATCCCTAAACAATGAGCAGTTCTTC
TRBV6-6	TRBD1	few	TRBJ2-7	CASSGPGTGPSYEQYF	TGTGCCAGCAGTGGACCCGGGACAGGTCCTTCCTACGAGCAGTACTTC
TRBV29-1	TRBD2	-	TRBJ2-7	CSVATSGSSYNEQYF	TGCAGCGTTGCGACTAGCGGGAGCTCCTACAATGAGCAGTACTTC
TRBV25-1	TRBD2	few	TRBJ2-1	CASSVVAGHEQFF	TGTGCCAGCAGTGTGGTAGCGGGGCATGAGCAGTTCTTC
TRBV28	-	few	TRBJ1-2	CASTYVVRGSYGYTF	TGTGCCAGCACCTATGTCGTCAGGGGCTCCTATGGCTACACCTTC
TRBV7-8	-	-	TRBJ2-1	CASSKPWLVGYNEQFF	TGTGCCAGCAGCAAGCCTTGGTTAGTAGGCTACAATGAGCAGTTCTTC
TRBV27	-	many	TRBJ2-1	CASSLSRYNEQFF	TGTGCCAGCAGTTTATCGAGGTACAATGAGCAGTTCTTC
TRBV5-1	TRBD2	few	TRBJ2-3	CASSFGLGAGDTQYF	TGCGCCAGCAGCTTCGGACTAGGGGCGGGAGATACGCAGTATTTT
TRBV30	-	-	TRBJ1-6	CAWSVGGRSYNSPLHF	TGTGCCTGGAGTGTAGGAGGGAGGAGTTATAATTCACCCCTCCACTTT
TRBV18	-	-	TRBJ2-3	CVSSPYVGSEVLDTQYF	TGTGTCAGCTCACCCTATGTGGGAAGCGAGGTGTTGGATACGCAGTATTTT
TRBV27	-	-	TRBJ2-5	CAIFGDQETQYF	TGTGCCATTTTTGGGGACCAAGAGACCCAGTACTTC
TRBV2	TRBD2	-	TRBJ2-1	CASSEAPGLATNEQFF	TGTGCCAGCAGTGAAGCCCCGGGACTAGCGACCAATGAGCAGTTCTTC
TRBV5-1	TRBD1	once	TRBJ2-7	CASSFLGQGGEQYF	TGCGCCAGCAGCTTTCTGGGACAGGGGGGCGAGCAGTACTTC
TRBV2	TRBD1	few	TRBJ1-1	CASSPPGQGATEAFF	TGTGCCAGCAGTCCCCCGGGACAGGGGGCCACTGAAGCTTTCTTT
TRBV7-8	TRBD1	few	TRBJ2-7	CASSLEEGAHLYEQYF	TGTGCCAGCAGCTTAGAAGAGGGGGCCCACCTCTACGAGCAGTACTTC
TRBV21-1	-	-	TRBJ1-2	CASSAQPGHPNYGYTF	TGTGCCAGCAGCGCCCAACCGGGACACCCTAACTATGGCTACACCTTC
TRBV5-1	TRBD2	many	TRBJ2-1	CASSLTSGNNEQFF	TGCGCCAGCAGCTTGACTAGCGGGAACAATGAGCAGTTCTTC
TRBV3-1	-	-	TRBJ1-6	CASSAGGAVYNSPLHF	TGTGCCAGCAGCGCCGGCGGGGCAGTTTATAATTCACCCCTCCACTTT
TRBV24-1	TRBD2	-	TRBJ2-7	CATSGPSVSGTRYYEQYF	TGTGCCACCAGTGGACCCAGCGTATCCGGGACTAGATACTACGAGCAGTACTTC
TRBV27	TRBD2	-	TRBJ2-1	CASSLRRVAGAGNEQFF	TGTGCCAGCAGTTTAAGGAGGGTAGCGGGGGCGGGCAATGAGCAGTTCTTC
TRBV11-2	-	-	TRBJ2-3	CASSLDGDTSDTQYF	TGTGCCAGCAGCTTAGATGGGGATACCTCAGATACGCAGTATTTT
TRBV6-6	-	-	TRBJ2-3	CASSKQGTGTDTQYF	TGTGCCAGCAGTAAACAGGGAACGGGCACAGATACGCAGTATTTT
TRBV12-5	-	-	TRBJ1-1	CASGAQGNTEAFF	TGTGCTAGTGGTGCACAGGGGAACACTGAAGCTTTCTTT
TRBV4-2	-	-	TRBJ2-3	CASSLRQLPFTDTQYF	TGTGCCAGCAGCCTTCGACAGCTTCCCTTCACAGATACGCAGTATTTT
TRBV7-9	TRBD1	-	TRBJ1-2	CASSLVAGGPNYGYTF	TGTGCCAGCAGCTTAGTGGCAGGGGGTCCTAACTATGGCTACACCTTC
TRBV20-1	-	few	TRBJ1-6	CSASAFNSPLHF	TGCAGTGCTAGTGCCTTTAATTCACCCCTCCACTTT
TRBV12-3/TRBV12-4	-	few	TRBJ1-1	CASTRDGILASFF	TGTGCCAGCACCCGGGATGGGATACTGGCCTCTTTCTTT